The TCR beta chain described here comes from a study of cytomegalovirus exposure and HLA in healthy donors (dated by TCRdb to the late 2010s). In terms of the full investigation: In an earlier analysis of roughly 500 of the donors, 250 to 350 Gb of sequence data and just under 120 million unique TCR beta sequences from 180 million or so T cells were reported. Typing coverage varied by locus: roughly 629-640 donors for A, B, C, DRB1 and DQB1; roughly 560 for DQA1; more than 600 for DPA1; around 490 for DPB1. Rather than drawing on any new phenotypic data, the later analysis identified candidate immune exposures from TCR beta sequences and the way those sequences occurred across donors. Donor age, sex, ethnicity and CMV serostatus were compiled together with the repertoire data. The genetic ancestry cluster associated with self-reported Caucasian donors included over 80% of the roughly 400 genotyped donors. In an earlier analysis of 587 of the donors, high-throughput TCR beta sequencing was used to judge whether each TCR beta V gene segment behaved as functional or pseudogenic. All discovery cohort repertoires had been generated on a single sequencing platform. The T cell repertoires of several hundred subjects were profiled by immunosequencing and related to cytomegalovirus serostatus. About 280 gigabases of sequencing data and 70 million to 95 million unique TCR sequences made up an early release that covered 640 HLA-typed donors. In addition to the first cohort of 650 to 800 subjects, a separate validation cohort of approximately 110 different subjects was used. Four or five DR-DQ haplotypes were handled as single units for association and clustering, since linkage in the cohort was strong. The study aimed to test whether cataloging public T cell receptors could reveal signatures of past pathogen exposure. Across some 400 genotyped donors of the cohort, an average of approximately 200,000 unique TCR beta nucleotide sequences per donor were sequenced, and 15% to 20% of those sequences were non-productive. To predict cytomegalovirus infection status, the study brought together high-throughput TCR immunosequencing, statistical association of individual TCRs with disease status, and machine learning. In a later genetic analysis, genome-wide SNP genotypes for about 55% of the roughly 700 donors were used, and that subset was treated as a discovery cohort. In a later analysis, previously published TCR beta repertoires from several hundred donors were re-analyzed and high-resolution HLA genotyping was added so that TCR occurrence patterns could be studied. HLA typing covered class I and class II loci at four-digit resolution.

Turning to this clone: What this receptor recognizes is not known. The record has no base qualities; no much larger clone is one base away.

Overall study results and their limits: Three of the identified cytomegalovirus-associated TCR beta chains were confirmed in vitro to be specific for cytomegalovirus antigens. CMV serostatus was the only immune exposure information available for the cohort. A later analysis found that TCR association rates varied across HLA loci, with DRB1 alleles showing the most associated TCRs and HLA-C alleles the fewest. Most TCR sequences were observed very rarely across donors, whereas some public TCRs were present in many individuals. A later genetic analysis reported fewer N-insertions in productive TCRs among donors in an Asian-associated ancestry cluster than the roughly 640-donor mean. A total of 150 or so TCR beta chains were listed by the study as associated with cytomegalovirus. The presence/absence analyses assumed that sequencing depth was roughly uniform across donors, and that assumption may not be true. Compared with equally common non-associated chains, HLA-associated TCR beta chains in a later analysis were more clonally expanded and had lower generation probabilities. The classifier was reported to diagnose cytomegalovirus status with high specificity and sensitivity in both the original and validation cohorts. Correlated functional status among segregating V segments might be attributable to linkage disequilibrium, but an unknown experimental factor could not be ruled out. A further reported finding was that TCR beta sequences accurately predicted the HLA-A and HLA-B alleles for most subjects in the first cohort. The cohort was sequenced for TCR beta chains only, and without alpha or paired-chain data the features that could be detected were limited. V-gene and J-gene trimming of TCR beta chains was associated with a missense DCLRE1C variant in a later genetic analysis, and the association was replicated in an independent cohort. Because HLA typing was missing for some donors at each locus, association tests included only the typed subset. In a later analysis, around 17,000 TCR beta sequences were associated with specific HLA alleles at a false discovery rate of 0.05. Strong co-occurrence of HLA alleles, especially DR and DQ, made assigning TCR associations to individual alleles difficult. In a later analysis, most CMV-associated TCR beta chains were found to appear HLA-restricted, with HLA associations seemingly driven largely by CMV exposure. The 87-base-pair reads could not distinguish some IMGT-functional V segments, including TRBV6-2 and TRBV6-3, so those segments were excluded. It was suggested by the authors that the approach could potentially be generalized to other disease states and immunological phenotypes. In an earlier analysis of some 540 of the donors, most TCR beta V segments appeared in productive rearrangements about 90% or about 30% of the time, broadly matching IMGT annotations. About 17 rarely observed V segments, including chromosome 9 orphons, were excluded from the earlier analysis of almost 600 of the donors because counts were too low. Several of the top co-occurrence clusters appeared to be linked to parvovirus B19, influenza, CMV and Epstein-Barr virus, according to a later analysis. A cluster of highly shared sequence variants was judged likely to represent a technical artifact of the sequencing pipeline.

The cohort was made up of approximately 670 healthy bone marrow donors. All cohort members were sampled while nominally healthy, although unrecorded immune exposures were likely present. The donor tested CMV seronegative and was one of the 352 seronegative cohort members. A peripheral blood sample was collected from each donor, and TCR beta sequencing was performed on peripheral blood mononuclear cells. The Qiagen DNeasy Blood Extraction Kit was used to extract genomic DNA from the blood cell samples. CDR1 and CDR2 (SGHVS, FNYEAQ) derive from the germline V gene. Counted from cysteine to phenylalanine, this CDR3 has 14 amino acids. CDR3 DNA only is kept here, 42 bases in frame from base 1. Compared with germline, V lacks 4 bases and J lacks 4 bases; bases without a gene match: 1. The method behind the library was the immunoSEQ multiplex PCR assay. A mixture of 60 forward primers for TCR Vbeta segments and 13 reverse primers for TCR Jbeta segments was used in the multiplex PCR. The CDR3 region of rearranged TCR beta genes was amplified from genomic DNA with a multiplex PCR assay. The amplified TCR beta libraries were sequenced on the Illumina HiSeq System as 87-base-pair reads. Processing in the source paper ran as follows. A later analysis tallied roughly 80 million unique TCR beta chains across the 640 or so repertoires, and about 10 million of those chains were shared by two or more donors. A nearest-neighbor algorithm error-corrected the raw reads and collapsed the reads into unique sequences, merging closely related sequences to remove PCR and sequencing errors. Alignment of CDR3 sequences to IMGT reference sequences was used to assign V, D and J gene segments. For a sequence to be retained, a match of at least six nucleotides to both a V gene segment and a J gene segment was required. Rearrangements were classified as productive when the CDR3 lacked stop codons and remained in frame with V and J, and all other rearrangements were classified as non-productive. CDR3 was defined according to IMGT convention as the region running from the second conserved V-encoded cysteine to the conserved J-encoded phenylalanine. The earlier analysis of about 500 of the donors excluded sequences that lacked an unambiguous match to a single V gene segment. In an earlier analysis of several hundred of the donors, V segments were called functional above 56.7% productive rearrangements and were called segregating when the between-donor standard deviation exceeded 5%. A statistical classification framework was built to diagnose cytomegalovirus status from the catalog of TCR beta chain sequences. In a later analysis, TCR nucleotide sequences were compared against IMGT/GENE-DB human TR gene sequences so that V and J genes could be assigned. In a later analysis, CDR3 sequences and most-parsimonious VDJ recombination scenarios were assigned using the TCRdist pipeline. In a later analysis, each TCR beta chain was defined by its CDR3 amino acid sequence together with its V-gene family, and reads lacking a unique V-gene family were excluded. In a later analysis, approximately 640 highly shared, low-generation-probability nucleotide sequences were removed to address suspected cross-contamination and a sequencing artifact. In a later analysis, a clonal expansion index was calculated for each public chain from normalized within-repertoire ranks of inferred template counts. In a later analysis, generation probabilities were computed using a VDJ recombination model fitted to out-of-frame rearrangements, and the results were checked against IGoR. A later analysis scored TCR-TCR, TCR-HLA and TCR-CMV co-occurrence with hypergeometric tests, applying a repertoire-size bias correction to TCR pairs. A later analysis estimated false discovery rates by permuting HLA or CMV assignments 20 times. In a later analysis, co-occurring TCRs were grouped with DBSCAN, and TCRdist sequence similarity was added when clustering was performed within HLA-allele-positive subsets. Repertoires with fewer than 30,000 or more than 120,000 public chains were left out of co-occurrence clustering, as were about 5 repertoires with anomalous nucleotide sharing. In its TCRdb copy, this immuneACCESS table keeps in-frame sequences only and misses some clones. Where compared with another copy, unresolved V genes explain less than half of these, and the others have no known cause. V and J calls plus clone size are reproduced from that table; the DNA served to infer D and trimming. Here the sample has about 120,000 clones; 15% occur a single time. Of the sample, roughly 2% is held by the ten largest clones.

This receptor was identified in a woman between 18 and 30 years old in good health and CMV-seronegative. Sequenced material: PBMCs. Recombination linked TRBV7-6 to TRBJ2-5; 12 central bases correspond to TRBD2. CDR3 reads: CASSSLAGGETQYF. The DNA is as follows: TGTGCCAGCAGCTCACTAGCGGGAGGAGAGACCCAGTACTTC.